This entry is about one T cell receptor (beta chain). Antigen specificity is unknown. In the same sample, other DNA sequences code for this CDR3. This table comes from immunoSEQ multiplex PCR, and its TCRdb copy is limited to in-frame clones, with some not included. The table lists under 2,000,000 clones, roughly 94% of them singletons. Germline CDR1 is SGHNT and CDR2 is YYREEE (reference sequence). This CDR3 is built from 13 residues. With 0 bases removed from V and 6 bases from J, the gap between germline ends came to 10 bases. The data were obtained in a study of shared clonotypes between healthy human individuals. General study results and limits: As a rule, naive subsets had a larger estimated richness than memory subsets.

CD45RO-negative, CCR7-positively selected cells formed the naive CD8 fraction, excluding terminally differentiated effector memory CD45RA+ cells. Each sample came from a Caucasian adult donor living in Nashville, Tennessee. The material sequenced was naive CD8+ T cells sorted from blood. V is TRBV5-4 and J is TRBJ2-7; tentative D call: TRBD1 (6 bases). This sequence originates from a young man in good health. The CDR3 nucleotides are TGTGCCAGCAGCTTGGGAGGGGGTGGCGAGCAGTACTTC. Translating gives CASSLGGGGEQYF.